This T cell receptor beta chain was identified in a study of Graves' ophthalmopathy and Graves' hyperthyroidism. The CDR3 consists of 16 residues. V shed 1 base and J shed 0 bases, with 10 bases lying between them. Germline-derived CDR1 and CDR2 are SGHRS and YFSETQ. The TCR beta CDR3 regions underwent amplification from RNA transcripts. After a first-round RT-PCR with HTBI primers, a second-round multiplex PCR was run. From the multiplex PCR reads, TCRdb called clonotypes with MiXCR, one entry per CDR3 protein. The sample lists about 1.1 million distinct CDR3 sequences, 35% to 40% occurring once. The receptor was derived from an adult man with Graves' hyperthyroidism. The rearrangement links TRBV5-1 to TRBJ2-2; the D gene is possibly TRBD2 (7 bases). The sequenced sample was peripheral blood or thyroid tissue (not recorded which). The DNA for the CDR3 is TGCGCCAGCAGCTTGTCGGGGGGCGCGAACACCGGGGAGCTGTTTTTT. It translates to CASSLSGGANTGELFF.